This paragraph reports one T cell receptor (beta chain). This record comes from a study of T cells after yellow fever vaccination. Germline CDR1 and CDR2: SGHTA and FQGNSA. Germline trimming cut 1 base from V and 7 bases from J; bases unmatched to any gene: 7. The CDR3 covers 15 residues. TCRdb itself ran the 5' RACE reads through MiXCR, one entry per CDR3 protein. The profile shows around 600,000 distinct CDR3 sequences, 9% to 15% of them singletons. This receptor was identified in a man between 25 and 39 years old who received the YFV17D yellow fever vaccine. The chain employs TRBV7-2 and TRBJ2-1; 7 bases are a match to TRBD2. This specimen was PBMCs, taken on the day of the yellow fever booster vaccination. The CDR3, as DNA: TGTGCCAGCAGCTTAGTAGCCGGGAGGAAAAATGAGCAGTTCTTC. Translating gives CASSLVAGRKNEQFF.